Listed below are T cell receptor beta chains from one sample, sequenced in a study of CXCR3-negative and CXCR3-positive naive CD8 T cells. TCRdb re-analyzed the 5' RACE reads; it lists each CDR3 protein once, without DNA. Seen in this sample are tens of thousands of distinct CDR3 sequences; the ten most common clones hold roughly 0.48%. The sample comprised naive CXCR3+ CD8+ T cells from blood. The receptors were gathered from a human donor in good health. Some clones in this sample may be carry-over from other donors' samples. CDR3s include the opening cysteine and the closing phenylalanine or tryptophan.

>TRBJ2-1|TRBV2
CASSFSGTGGNEQFF
>TRBJ1-5|TRBV28
CASSWQGEVQPQHF
>TRBJ2-5|TRBV13
CASSPDSQETQYF
>TRBJ2-7|TRBV28
CASSYGQDYEQYF
>TRBJ2-1|TRBV7-8
CASSLVTGRSDEQFF
>TRBJ2-7|TRBV7-2
CASSSANEQYF
>TRBJ2-3|TRBV28
CATLRLQSSSSTDTQYF
>TRBJ1-2|TRBV4-1
CASSHRQGRDGYTF
>TRBJ1-1|TRBV21-1
CASAADTLNTEAFF
>TRBJ2-1|TRBV14
CASGYINEQFF
>TRBJ1-1|TRBV6-5
CASSYLPGATNTEAFF
>TRBJ2-7|TRBV29-1
CSVEDTRGYEQYF
>TRBJ2-1|TRBV7-2
CASTRGLAGNYEQFF
>TRBJ2-3|TRBV4-3
CASSPDGGAGGTTDTQYF
>TRBJ2-7|TRBV7-9
CASSPRGSGTHEQYF
>TRBJ2-1|TRBV28
CASSLISGGVYNEQFF
>TRBJ1-1|TRBV29-1
CSVDGTGGTTEAFF
>TRBJ2-7|TRBV7-9
CASSFPGPLYEQYF
>TRBJ2-5|TRBV20-1
CSARDPGREEETQYF
>TRBJ2-1|TRBV5-1
CASRGLAGDNEQFF
>TRBJ2-7|TRBV12-3/TRBV12-4
CASSLTSGSYEQYF
>TRBJ2-1|TRBV9
CASSVGTYNNEEQFF
>TRBJ2-7|TRBV6-2/TRBV6-3
CASSYGTSGYEQYF
>TRBJ1-1|TRBV27
CTSSLEARPFLNTEAFF
>TRBJ2-1|TRBV7-9
CASSWDREGNNEQFF
>TRBJ2-5|TRBV7-9
CASSTRDPPETQYF
>TRBJ2-1|TRBV15
CATSRAVAYNEQFF
>TRBJ2-1|TRBV6-5
CASSISRTGNEQFF
>TRBJ2-7|TRBV29-1
CSVQVSSYEQYF
>TRBJ2-5|TRBV15
CATSRDGTSGETQYF
>TRBJ2-5|TRBV13
CASSPPDHRETQYF
>TRBJ2-7|TRBV29-1
CSVEGGPTYEQYF
>TRBJ2-3|TRBV15
CATSRGGGGTDTQYF
>TRBJ1-1|TRBV30
CAWSSRVNTEAFF
>TRBJ1-1|TRBV12-3/TRBV12-4
CASSLHEAEAFF
>TRBJ2-5|TRBV29-1
CSVVGPREETQYF
>TRBJ2-5|TRBV28
CASSWQGAGETQYF
>TRBJ2-3|TRBV10-1
CASSESPDTQYF
>TRBJ1-5|TRBV4-1
CASSQDSRYSNQPQHF
>TRBJ2-2|TRBV4-1
CASSQDVSGIIGELFF
>TRBJ2-3|TRBV20-1
CSALNVGGLVTDTQYF
>TRBJ2-5|TRBV11-1
CASSPYLGLEETQYF
>TRBJ2-3|TRBV20-1
CSARRKDTQYF
>TRBJ2-5|TRBV15
CATSRDWGGEETQYF
>TRBJ2-3|TRBV23-1
CASSQSGASTDTQYF
>TRBJ2-1|TRBV28
CASGSGSSYNEQFF
>TRBJ2-7|TRBV28
CASSPSEGLDEQYF
>TRBJ1-2|TRBV20-1
CSADLEVGYTF
>TRBJ2-1|TRBV20-1
CSATGGHSEINEQFF
>TRBJ2-5|TRBV12-3/TRBV12-4
CASSPLRVETQYF
>TRBJ1-2|TRBV11-2
CASSLGRGNYGYTF
>TRBJ2-7|TRBV7-8
CASSLASGGADPYF
>TRBJ1-2|TRBV29-1
CSVEDPDSRYGYTF
>TRBJ2-3|TRBV20-1
CSARGATDTQYF
>TRBJ2-7|TRBV28
CASSLSYGGAWEQYF